This T cell receptor (beta chain) is from a study of blood T cell repertoires in COVID-19. About the study: Both acute and convalescent COVID-19 samples were obtained from the United States, Italy and Spain. PBMCs, B-cell-depleted T cells, or T cells were the source of the cDNA or gDNA that made up the material.

The germline gives CDR1 SQVTM, CDR2 ANQGSEA. The CDR3 spans 12 residues. V was clipped by 2 bases and J by 5 bases, with 9 bases between them. Authors' processing steps: Amplification from reference gene primers served as the basis for estimated nucleated cell counts. Profiling relied on immunoSEQ multiplex PCR, and the TCRdb table lists in-frame clones only, not all of them. V, J and clone size are those of that table, while D and trimming were read from the DNA. The sample holds 130,000 or so clones, roughly 89% seen once. This chain joins TRBV29-1 and TRBJ1-1, with D possibly matching TRBD1 (6 bases). The origin of this receptor is a woman between 45 and 65 years old with acute or convalescent COVID-19. The sequencing input was peripheral blood. The CDR3 loop reads CSVERGGTEAFF. CDR3 sequence (DNA): TGCAGCGTTGAAAGGGGGGGGACTGAAGCTTTCTTT.